Listed below are T cell receptor beta chains from one sample, sequenced in a study of cytomegalovirus exposure and HLA in healthy donors. Clones were read by immunoSEQ multiplex PCR, and TCRdb kept only the in-frame ones, dropping some. The data contain 210,000 or so clones, approximately 80% of them singletons. The material sequenced was PBMCs. The receptors derive from a boy aged 2 to 9 in good health and CMV-seronegative. Both conserved end residues are part of each CDR3. A D gene is named only where the DNA matches it firmly. Clone size is shown for a subset of rows, as once, few, many or a class of expanded clone.

clone size: .
J gene: TRBJ1-4
V gene: TRBV6-5
D gene: .
CDR3 protein: CASSYSRADVNEKLFF
CDR3 DNA: TGTGCCAGCAGTTACTCGAGGGCAGACGTTAATGAAAAACTGTTTTTT

clone size: .
J gene: TRBJ2-3
V gene: TRBV7-2
D gene: TRBD2
CDR3 protein: CASITVSGDSTDTQYF
CDR3 DNA: TGTGCCAGCATTACAGTGAGCGGGGATAGCACAGATACGCAGTATTTT

clone size: .
J gene: TRBJ2-7
V gene: TRBV11-2
D gene: TRBD2
CDR3 protein: CASSLVPGTSRILRYEQYF
CDR3 DNA: TGTGCCAGCAGCTTAGTCCCCGGGACTAGCCGGATACTTCGCTACGAGCAGTACTTC

clone size: .
J gene: TRBJ1-4
V gene: TRBV30
D gene: .
CDR3 protein: CAWCVSNEKLFF
CDR3 DNA: TGTGCCTGGTGCGTAAGCAATGAAAAACTGTTTTTT

clone size: .
J gene: TRBJ2-1
V gene: TRBV9
D gene: TRBD2
CDR3 protein: CASSSRTSGSSYNEQFF
CDR3 DNA: TGTGCCAGCAGCTCAAGGACTAGCGGCTCGTCCTACAATGAGCAGTTCTTC

clone size: .
J gene: TRBJ2-3
V gene: TRBV5-1
D gene: TRBD2
CDR3 protein: CASSFGGGKATDTQYF
CDR3 DNA: TGCGCCAGCAGCTTCGGGGGGGGAAAAGCCACAGATACGCAGTATTTT

clone size: once
J gene: TRBJ2-4
V gene: TRBV15
D gene: .
CDR3 protein: CATGPGDKNIQYF
CDR3 DNA: TGTGCCACCGGCCCCGGGGATAAAAACATTCAGTACTTC

clone size: .
J gene: TRBJ2-3
V gene: TRBV7-6
D gene: .
CDR3 protein: CASSLAADTDTQYF
CDR3 DNA: TGTGCCAGCAGCTTAGCGGCAGACACAGATACGCAGTATTTT

clone size: .
J gene: TRBJ2-7
V gene: TRBV19
D gene: TRBD1
CDR3 protein: CASSMPGQVPYEQYF
CDR3 DNA: TGTGCCAGTAGTATGCCGGGACAGGTCCCCTACGAGCAGTACTTC

clone size: .
J gene: TRBJ2-5
V gene: TRBV7-3
D gene: TRBD2
CDR3 protein: CASSLGLAGDTGQETQYF
CDR3 DNA: TGTGCCAGCAGCTTAGGGCTAGCGGGGGACACCGGACAAGAGACCCAGTACTTC

clone size: .
J gene: TRBJ1-2
V gene: TRBV5-4
D gene: .
CDR3 protein: CASSYPTGNYGYTF
CDR3 DNA: TGTGCCAGCAGCTACCCGACAGGCAACTATGGCTACACCTTC

clone size: once
J gene: TRBJ1-6
V gene: TRBV7-9
D gene: .
CDR3 protein: CASSSAVTSNSPLHF
CDR3 DNA: TGTGCCAGCAGCTCCGCGGTGACTAGCAATTCACCCCTCCACTTT

clone size: .
J gene: TRBJ2-3
V gene: TRBV5-4
D gene: TRBD2
CDR3 protein: CASSFGAGVGDTQYF
CDR3 DNA: TGTGCCAGCAGCTTCGGGGCGGGAGTAGGTGATACGCAGTATTTT

clone size: .
J gene: TRBJ2-4
V gene: TRBV2
D gene: TRBD2
CDR3 protein: CASSEAKRGTRVDKNIQYF
CDR3 DNA: TGTGCCAGCAGTGAAGCAAAGCGGGGAACGCGAGTTGACAAAAACATTCAGTACTTC

clone size: .
J gene: TRBJ1-2
V gene: TRBV7-9
D gene: .
CDR3 protein: CASSTHRSGGRKNYGYTF
CDR3 DNA: TGTGCCAGCAGCACACACCGGTCTGGGGGCAGGAAGAACTATGGCTACACCTTC

clone size: .
J gene: TRBJ2-3
V gene: TRBV4-1
D gene: .
CDR3 protein: CASSPGLVGDTQYF
CDR3 DNA: TGCGCCAGCAGCCCCGGACTGGTAGGGGATACGCAGTATTTT

clone size: .
J gene: TRBJ2-1
V gene: TRBV6-1
D gene: .
CDR3 protein: CASSGASGSLGEQFF
CDR3 DNA: TGTGCCAGCAGTGGCGCTTCGGGGTCCTTAGGTGAGCAGTTCTTC

clone size: few
J gene: TRBJ2-6
V gene: TRBV10-3
D gene: .
CDR3 protein: CAITTDNSGANVLTF
CDR3 DNA: TGTGCCATCACTACGGACAACTCTGGGGCCAACGTCCTGACTTTC

clone size: .
J gene: TRBJ1-4
V gene: TRBV25-1
D gene: TRBD1
CDR3 protein: CASSEAGQHEKLFF
CDR3 DNA: TGTGCCAGCAGTGAGGCGGGACAGCATGAAAAACTGTTTTTT

clone size: .
J gene: TRBJ1-2
V gene: TRBV29-1
D gene: TRBD1
CDR3 protein: CSVEDSGTGLLHGYTF
CDR3 DNA: TGCAGCGTTGAAGATTCGGGGACAGGGCTCCTTCATGGCTACACCTTC